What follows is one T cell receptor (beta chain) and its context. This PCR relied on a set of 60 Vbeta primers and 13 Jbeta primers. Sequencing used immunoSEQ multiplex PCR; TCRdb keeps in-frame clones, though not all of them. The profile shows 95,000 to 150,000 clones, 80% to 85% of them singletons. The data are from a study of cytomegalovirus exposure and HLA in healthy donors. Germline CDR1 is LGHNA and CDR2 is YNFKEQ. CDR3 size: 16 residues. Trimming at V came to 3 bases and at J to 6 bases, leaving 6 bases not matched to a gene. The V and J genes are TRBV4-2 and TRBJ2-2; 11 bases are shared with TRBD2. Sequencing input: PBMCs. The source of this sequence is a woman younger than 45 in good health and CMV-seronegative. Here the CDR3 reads CASSQDFSGGAGELFF. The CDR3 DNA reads TGTGCCAGCAGCCAGGACTTTAGCGGGGGGGCCGGGGAGCTGTTTTTT.